Described below is a single TCR beta chain sequence and its context. The sample originates from a study of cytomegalovirus exposure and HLA in healthy donors. J gave up 2 bases and V 4 bases, and 3 bases lay outside the gene matches. CDR1 SGHNT and CDR2 YYREEE come from the germline V gene (reference sequence). This CDR3 is 14 amino acids long. The PCR had 60 Vbeta and 13 Jbeta primers. TCRdb keeps only in-frame clones here, not all; method: immunoSEQ multiplex PCR. The sample holds 150,000 to 200,000 clones; approximately 85% are singletons and the top ten take about 10%. The TCR originated in a man younger than 35 in good health and CMV-seropositive. Sequencing was carried out using PBMCs. The chain recombines TRBV5-4 with TRBJ2-5, with 9 nucleotides matching TRBD2. The CDR3 is CASSPSGAQETQYF. DNA of the CDR3: TGTGCCAGCAGCCCTAGCGGGGCGCAAGAGACCCAGTACTTC.